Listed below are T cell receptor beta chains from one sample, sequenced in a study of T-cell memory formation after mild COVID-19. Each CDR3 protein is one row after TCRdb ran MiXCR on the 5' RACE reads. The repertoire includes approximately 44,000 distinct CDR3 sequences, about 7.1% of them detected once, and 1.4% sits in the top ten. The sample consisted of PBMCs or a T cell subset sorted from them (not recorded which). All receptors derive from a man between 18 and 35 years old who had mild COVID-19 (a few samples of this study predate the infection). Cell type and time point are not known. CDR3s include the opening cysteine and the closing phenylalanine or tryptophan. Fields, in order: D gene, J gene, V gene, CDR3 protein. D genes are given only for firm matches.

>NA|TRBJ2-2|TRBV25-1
CASRKPGHMNTGELFF
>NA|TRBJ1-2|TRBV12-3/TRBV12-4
CASSFTEGSGYTF
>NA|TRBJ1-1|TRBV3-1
CASSPRGRRAFF
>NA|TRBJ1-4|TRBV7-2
CASSLASGAGEKLFF
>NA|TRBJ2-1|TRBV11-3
CASSLSENNEQFF
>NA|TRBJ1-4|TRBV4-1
CASSQETGNEKLFF
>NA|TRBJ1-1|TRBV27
CASSLYRANTEAFF
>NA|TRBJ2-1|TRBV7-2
CASSLGWDNEQFF
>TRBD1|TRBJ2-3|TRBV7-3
CASSRQGRNTDTQYF
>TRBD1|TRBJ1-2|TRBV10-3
CAISEAVDRGTGYTF
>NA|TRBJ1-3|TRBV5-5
CASSPHLEGNTIYF
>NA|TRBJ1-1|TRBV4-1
CASRSGGTEAFF
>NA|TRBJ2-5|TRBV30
CAWSVYSGGTQYF
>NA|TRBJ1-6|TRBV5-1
CASSLGATRSYNSPLHF
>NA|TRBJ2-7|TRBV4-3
CASSQVLEGEQYF
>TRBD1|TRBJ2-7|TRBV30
CAWGLRDRAYF
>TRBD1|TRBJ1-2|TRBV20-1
CSARDLDRGVGYTF
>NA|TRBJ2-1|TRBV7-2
CASSFRGVQSLEQFF
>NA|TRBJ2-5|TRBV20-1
CSASTTGRRETQYF
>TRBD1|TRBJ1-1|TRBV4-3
CASSQDRDRAAFF
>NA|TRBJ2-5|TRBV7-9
CASSTRASQETQYF
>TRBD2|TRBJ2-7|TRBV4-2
CASSQPNPGLAGLQYF
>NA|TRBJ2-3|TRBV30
CALNRDGDTQYF
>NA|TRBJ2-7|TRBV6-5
CASSYSATGSYEQYF
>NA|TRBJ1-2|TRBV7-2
CASSLIPSGVYGYTF
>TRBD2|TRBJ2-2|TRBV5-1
CASRGLASTGELFF
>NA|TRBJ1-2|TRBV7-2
CASSLGVQGSLGGYTF
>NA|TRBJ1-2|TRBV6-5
CASSPPGVRYGYTF